This entry describes one T cell receptor (beta chain). The CDR3 is made up of 18 amino acids. The germline V gene has CDR1 LNHDA and CDR2 SQIVND (reference sequence). V gave up 4 bases and J gave up 5 bases; unmatched junction bases: 13. With random hexamers, about 0.45 to 1 ug RNA was reverse transcribed. TCRdb called the immunoSEQ multiplex PCR reads again in MiXCR, with one record for every CDR3 protein. The data contain around 190,000 distinct CDR3 sequences, about 95% of them singletons. This specimen comes from a study of CD8 T cells in Susac syndrome. The V gene is TRBV19, the J gene TRBJ2-1; TRBD2 agrees at 11 bases. Source material: CD4+ T cells from PBMCs. This sequence was found in a human donor in good health. The CDR3 reads CASSNPGQLAGDHNEQFF. For the CDR3, the DNA is TGTGCCAGTAGTAATCCTGGGCAACTAGCGGGAGATCACAATGAGCAGTTCTTC. Supplemented by reference TRBV19 and TRBJ2-1, the full variable domain reads DGGITQSPKYLFRKEGQNVTLSCEQNLNHDAMYWYRQDPGQGLRLIYYSQIVNDFQKGDIAEGYSVSREKKESFPLTVTSAQKNPTAFYLCASSNPGQLAGDHNEQFFGPGTRLTVL.